The TCR beta chain described here comes from a study of regulatory T cells in long-lasting Graves disease. Investigators prepared the TCR beta libraries by applying iRepertoire HTBI primers and Arm-PCR of CDR3 regions. From the multiplex PCR reads, TCRdb called clonotypes with MiXCR, one entry per CDR3 protein. The sample carries about 610,000 distinct CDR3 sequences, about 16% recorded once. This sample's time point: newly diagnosed GD, antithyroid drugs for less than 3 months. PBMC RNA served as the TCR library source. The data were also submitted as part of a second study, on T cells in Graves' hyperthyroidism and ophthalmopathy.

The source is a man between 18 and 29 years old with Graves disease. The input for sequencing was peripheral blood mononuclear cells (PBMCs), taken at new diagnosis, from a patient treated with antithyroid drugs.

The chain's CDR3 is CAWEPTGAMGQPQHF. The DNA of the CDR3 is TGTGCCTGGGAGCCCACGGGGGCCATGGGACAGCCCCAGCATTTT. The rearrangement uses TRBV30 and TRBJ1-5; maybe TRBD1 (6 bases). Germline loops: CDR1 GTSNPN, CDR2 SVGIG (reference sequence). V gave up 5 bases and J gave up 7 bases, with 21 bases separating them. The CDR3 covers 15 residues.